Presented here are 10 T cell receptor beta chains from one specimen sequenced in a study of T cells in localized non-small cell lung cancer. The table came from immunoSEQ multiplex PCR; TCRdb's copy has only in-frame clones and leaves some out. This sample has some 500 clones, with 35% to 40% found just once. Sequencing used lung tumor tissue, obtained before any cancer treatment. Receptors originate from a man aged 35 to 69 with stage III lung adenocarcinoma.

V and J are TRBV6-8 and TRBJ1-4; perhaps TRBD1 as D (5 bases). This CDR3 region has 15 residues. The germline V gene encodes CDR1 MNHGY and CDR2 SAAAGT. V shed 0 bases and J shed 4 bases, with 9 bases lying between them. For the CDR3, the DNA is TGTGCCAGCAGTTACTCGAGGGGCAATAATGAAAAACTGTTTTTT. Residues: CASSYSRGNNEKLFF.

This clone was seen a few times. This chain connects TRBV6-8 to TRBJ1-2; the match to TRBD1 covers 7 bases. Losses at the gene ends were 10 bases for V and 4 bases for J; bases not matched to a gene: 6. Germline CDR1 reads MNHGY; CDR2 reads SAAAGT. This CDR3 region has 12 residues. The CDR3 coding sequence is TGTGCCACTAAACAGGGGCCCTATGGCTACACCTTC. Translated, it gives CATKQGPYGYTF.

J is TRBJ2-1 and V is TRBV18, with D hard to call. Germline-derived CDR1 and CDR2 are KGHSH and LQKENI. V was trimmed by 1 base and J by 8 bases, leaving 12 bases between them. The CDR3 has 14 amino acids. The CDR3 nucleotides are TGTGCCAGCTCACCACTTTCTGAGGCTCATGAGCAGTTCTTC. Its translation: CASSPLSEAHEQFF.

J is TRBJ1-1 and V is TRBV11-3; a possible D gene is TRBD1 (6 bases). This CDR3 spans 14 amino acids. Trimming left V 1 base short and J 5 bases short, with 11 bases between. CDR1 and CDR2 (germline): SGHNT, YENEEA. The CDR3 DNA is TGTGCCAGCAGCTTAGGGGGGCCTGGGACTGAAGCTTTCTTT. Protein: CASSLGGPGTEAFF.

This clone has just a few counts. The rearrangement uses TRBV11-3 and TRBJ1-2; D unresolved. The CDR3 is made up of 15 amino acids. The V end was cut by 0 bases, the J end by 2 bases, with 10 bases between. Germline V CDR1 and CDR2: SGHNT, YENEEA. In DNA form, the CDR3 reads TGTGCCAGCAGCTTAGATCTGGGTTGGAACTATGGCTACACCTTC. It translates to CASSLDLGWNYGYTF. The full variable domain, in which reference TRBV11-3 and TRBJ1-2 provide the parts outside the CDR3, is EAGVVQSPRYKIIEKKQPVAFWCNPISGHNTLYWYLQNLGQGPELLIRYENEEAVDDSQLPKDRFSAERLKGVDSTLKIQPAELGDSAVYLCASSLDLGWNYGYTFGSGTRLTVV.

This clone was seen only a few times. The V and J genes are TRBV6-8 and TRBJ1-2; perhaps TRBD1 as D (5 bases). The length of the CDR3 is 13 residues. In germline, CDR1 is MNHGY, CDR2 SAAAGT. Between the trimmed V and J ends, which lost 2 bases and 8 bases, there was a span of 12 bases. The CDR3 loop is CASSYHQGRGYTF. CDR3 in DNA: TGTGCCAGCAGTTACCACCAGGGTCGAGGCTACACCTTC.

This clone was detected a few times. This chain uses TRBV6-8 with TRBJ2-2; 7 bases line up with TRBD1. CDR1 and CDR2 from the germline V gene are MNHGY and SAAAGT. The CDR3 has 12 residues. The V gene end was trimmed by 7 bases and the J gene end by 9 bases; junction bases not matched to a gene: 5. The CDR3 reads CASTTGVRELFF. CDR3 coding DNA: TGTGCCAGCACCACAGGGGTCCGGGAGCTGTTTTTT.

The chain is built from TRBV12-5 and TRBJ2-2, with D possibly matching TRBD1 (5 bases). Looked up from germline, CDR1 is LGHNT and CDR2 is FRNRAP. The CDR3 covers 14 residues. V was clipped by 3 bases and J by 5 bases, with 10 bases between them. In DNA, the CDR3 is TGTGCTAGTGGTTTAGTCAGGGAAACCGGGGAGCTGTTTTTT. Protein sequence: CASGLVRETGELFF. The whole variable domain, filled in from reference TRBV12-5 and TRBJ2-2, reads DARVTQTPRHKVTEMGQEVTMRCQPILGHNTVFWYRQTMMQGLELLAYFRNRAPLDDSGMPKDRFSAEMPDATLATLKIQPSEPRDSAVYFCASGLVRETGELFFGEGSRLTVL.

This clone showed up just a few times. The chain recombines TRBV9 with TRBJ1-4; no firm D call. Germline-derived CDR1 and CDR2 are SGDLS and YYNGEE. V gave up 0 bases and J gave up 3 bases, with 12 bases separating them. The CDR3 is 16 residues long. The CDR3 region has the DNA TGTGCCAGCAGCGTAGCAGGTTGGCAGCCTAATGAAAAACTGTTTTTT. It translates to CASSVAGWQPNEKLFF. The full variable domain, with the rest looked up from reference TRBV9 and TRBJ1-4, is DSGVTQTPKHLITATGQRVTLRCSPRSGDLSVYWYQQSLDQGLQFLIQYYNGEERAKGNILERFSAQQFPDLHSELNLSSLELGDSALYFCASSVAGWQPNEKLFFGSGTQLSVL.

This chain joins TRBV18 and TRBJ2-1, with 10 bases lining up with TRBD2. The CDR3 runs 15 residues. The junction had 5 bases not matched to a gene; V was cut back by 2 bases and J by 7 bases. Germline V gene sequence: CDR1 KGHSH, CDR2 LQKENI. CDR3 region: CASSPSSSGGNEQFF. The CDR3 DNA sequence: TGTGCCAGCTCACCATCGAGTAGCGGGGGGAATGAGCAGTTCTTC.